These T cell receptor beta chains were read from a single sample in a study of Graves' ophthalmopathy and Graves' hyperthyroidism. TCRdb fed the multiplex PCR reads into MiXCR, producing one record per CDR3 protein. The top ten hold roughly 4.5% of the sample, which has 500,000 to 700,000 distinct CDR3 sequences, about 40% seen once. The material sequenced was peripheral blood or thyroid tissue (not recorded which). The receptor source for this set is an adult man with Graves' hyperthyroidism. Both conserved end residues are part of each CDR3. D genes are given only for firm matches. Where a row states a size, it is once, few, many or the class of an expanded clone; other rows omit it.

d_gene	abundance	j_gene	v_gene	CDR3aa	CDR3nt
NA	NA	TRBJ1-1	TRBV5-1	CAGRMGQGNTEAFF	TGCGCCGGCAGGATGGGGCAGGGTAACACTGAAGCTTTCTTT
NA	few	TRBJ2-7	TRBV7-9	CASSSWGSYEQYF	TGTGCCAGCAGCTCTTGGGGTTCCTACGAGCAGTACTTC
TRBD1	once	TRBJ1-1	TRBV20-1	CSARRQGAGNEQFF	TGCAGTGCTAGACGACAGGGGGCGGGCAATGAGCAGTTCTTT
NA	NA	TRBJ1-3	TRBV5-1	CASSLEDPNSGNTIYF	TGCGCCAGCAGCTTGGAAGACCCCAACTCTGGAAACACCATATATTTT
NA	NA	TRBJ2-1	TRBV20-1	CSARGPGTNEQFF	TGCAGTGCTAGAGGTCCAGGGACCAATGAGCAGTTCTTC
NA	many	TRBJ2-5	TRBV7-8	CASSLSLDGQTQYF	TGTGCCAGCAGCCTCTCCTTAGACGGGCAGACCCAGTACTTC
TRBD2	few	TRBJ2-5	TRBV20-1	CSVEGGRGEEFF	TGCAGTGTTGAGGGCGGGAGAGGTGAGGAGTTCTTC
NA	many	TRBJ2-5	TRBV9	CASSAHPSLGQETQYF	TGTGCCAGCAGCGCCCATCCGTCCCTAGGTCAAGAGACCCAGTACTTC
NA	NA	TRBJ2-7	TRBV2	CASSEQVSFPEQYF	TGTGCCAGCAGTGAACAGGTCAGCTTCCCAGAGCAGTACTTC
TRBD2	few	TRBJ2-3	TRBV20-1	CSARRLASSTDTQYF	TGCAGTGCTAGAAGACTAGCGTCTAGCACAGATACGCAGTATTTT
NA	NA	TRBJ2-3	TRBV7-8	CASSLADYSTDTQYF	TGTGCCAGCAGCTTAGCTGACTATAGCACAGATACGCAGTATTTT
NA	NA	TRBJ2-3	TRBV7-9	CASSSQEISSTDTQYF	TGTGCCAGCAGCTCTCAGGAGATCTCTAGCACAGATACGCAGTATTTT
TRBD2	few	TRBJ2-5	TRBV3-1	CASSPWPLAGGQETQYF	TGTGCCAGCAGCCCCTGGCCGCTAGCGGGAGGACAAGAGACCCAGTACTTC
NA	many	TRBJ2-5	TRBV11-2	CASSHRLGLGQETQYF	TGTGCCAGCAGCCACCGACTAGGTCTTGGGCAAGAGACCCAGTACTTC
NA	NA	TRBJ1-1	TRBV7-2	CASSTLTGMNAEAFF	TGTGCCAGCAGCACCTTGACAGGCATGAACGCTGAAGCTTTCTTT
TRBD1	NA	TRBJ1-2	TRBV7-9	CASSFRDRGQGEGYTF	TGTGCCAGCAGCTTCCGGGACAGGGGGCAAGGGGAAGGCTACACCTTC
TRBD1	few	TRBJ2-7	TRBV6-1	CASKLSQGQGAREQYF	TGTGCCAGCAAGCTAAGTCAGGGACAGGGGGCTCGGGAGCAGTACTTC
NA	NA	TRBJ2-2	TRBV12-3/TRBV12-4	CASSLEVSGLVGTGELFF	TGTGCCAGCAGTTTAGAGGTTAGCGGCCTTGTTGGCACCGGGGAGCTGTTTTTT
TRBD1	few	TRBJ1-1	TRBV5-1	CASSLEAGGLFEAFF	TGCGCCAGCAGCTTGGAGGCAGGGGGCTTATTCGAAGCTTTCTTT
TRBD1	NA	TRBJ1-2	TRBV20-1	CSAQTGVTWAGYTF	TGCAGTGCTCAGACAGGGGTTACTTGGGCTGGCTACACCTTC
TRBD1	NA	TRBJ1-4	TRBV25-1	CASSVTGTGGGEKLFF	TGTGCCAGCAGTGTGACCGGGACAGGAGGGGGTGAAAAACTGTTTTTT
TRBD1	once	TRBJ1-6	TRBV7-2	CASSSGQGGWTPLHF	TGTGCCAGCAGCTCCGGACAGGGCGGATGGACACCCCTCCACTTT
NA	NA	TRBJ1-4	TRBV29-1	CSVSGAQEKLFF	TGCAGCGTGTCAGGAGCGCAAGAAAAACTGTTTTTT
NA	many	TRBJ1-5	TRBV6-6	CASSEGGKHQPQHF	TGTGCCAGCAGTGAGGGGGGTAAGCATCAGCCCCAGCATTTT
NA	NA	TRBJ1-5	TRBV24-1	CATSDLGAGGYEHF	TGTGCCACCAGTGATTTAGGGGCGGGGGGATATGAGCATTTT
NA	many	TRBJ2-5	TRBV5-4	CASSLEDTQETQYF	TGTGCCAGCAGCTTGGAGGACACCCAAGAGACCCAGTACTTC
TRBD1	NA	TRBJ2-6	TRBV19	CASSFGTGNYGANVLTF	TGTGCCAGTAGTTTCGGGACAGGGAACTATGGGGCCAACGTCCTGACTTTC
TRBD1	NA	TRBJ2-6	TRBV2	CASSDWATGTGANVLTF	TGTGCCAGCAGTGACTGGGCGACAGGGACTGGGGCCAACGTCCTGACTTTC
NA	many	TRBJ1-2	TRBV12-3/TRBV12-4	CASSLQGSFYGYTF	TGTGCCAGCAGTTTACAGGGGTCGTTCTATGGCTACACCTTC
TRBD1	many	TRBJ2-7	TRBV20-1	CSARPDRSTYEQYF	TGCAGTGCTAGACCGGACAGGTCCACCTACGAGCAGTACTTC
TRBD2	NA	TRBJ2-5	TRBV24-1	CATSDLGTSQTNPQETQYF	TGTGCCACCAGTGATCTTGGGACTAGCCAAACGAATCCCCAGGAGACCCAGTACTTC
NA	NA	TRBJ1-5	TRBV28	CASSLQEYYSNQPQHF	TGTGCCAGCAGTTTACAAGAATATTATAGCAATCAGCCCCAGCATTTT
NA	many	TRBJ1-4	TRBV12-3/TRBV12-4	CASSVDREKLFF	TGTGCCAGCAGTGTCGACAGAGAAAAACTGTTTTTT
TRBD2	NA	TRBJ2-7	TRBV7-9	CASSLVGGSSEQYF	TGTGCCAGCAGCTTAGTCGGGGGGAGCAGCGAGCAGTACTTC
NA	many	TRBJ1-2	TRBV7-9	CASSLADRGTYGYTF	TGTGCCAGCAGCTTAGCGGATAGGGGAACCTATGGCTACACCTTC